The next 21 T cell receptor beta chains were all read from a single sample in a study of kidney transplant recipient with SARS-CoV-2 infection. MiXCR, run by TCRdb on the reads, gives a single entry per CDR3 protein. The sample records 200,000 to 250,000 distinct CDR3 sequences, more than 25% being singletons. The input for sequencing was a blood sample, taken at baseline and between days 110 and 120 from a kidney transplant recipient. These TCRs come from a male patient aged 30 to 39 who had COVID-19 and was a kidney transplant recipient. The graft donor may be the source of some T cells.

This clonotype was found many times. The chain links TRBV15 to TRBJ1-2, with D hard to call. V lost 3 bases, J lost 0 bases, and 14 bases lay in between. This CDR3 contains 16 residues. Germline V gene data show CDR1 as LNHNV and CDR2 as YYDKDF (reference sequence). The CDR3 DNA sequence: TGTGCCACCAGCAGGCCGGCAGCTCCGACTAACTATGGCTACACCTTC. Residues: CATSRPAAPTNYGYTF.

In regard to this clonotype: A much larger clone differs by one base, so this may be a read error. The chain couples TRBV19 to TRBJ2-2; D is uncertain. Germline V CDR1 and CDR2: LNHDA, SQIVND (reference sequence). The CDR3 contains 14 residues. CDR3 nucleotides: TGTACCAGTAGTATTAGGGTGAACACCGGGGAGCTGTTTTTT. Its protein is CTSSIRVNTGELFF.

In its sample, this clonotype was seen many times. V and J are TRBV12-2 and TRBJ1-2. TRBV12-2 is annotated as a pseudogene. The CDR3 covers 17 residues. The CDR3 here is CASRTFWTPRKTYGYTF. CDR3 sequence (DNA): TGTGCAAGTCGCACATTCTGGACTCCACGAAAGACCTATGGCTACACCTTC.

This clonotype was observed at least ten times. Its ends do not fully match the called genes, so a read error is possible. The chain combines TRBV5-1 with TRBJ2-2, with 14 bases that match TRBD2. CDR1 and CDR2 (germline): SGHRS, YFSETQ. The CDR3 spans 16 residues. The CDR3 DNA sequence: TGTGCCAGCTCCCTGGGACTAGCGGGAGTTACCGGGGAGCTGTTTTTT. This encodes CASSLGLAGVTGELFF.

This clonotype has ten or more counts. The V and J genes are TRBV10-2 and TRBJ2-1, with D hard to call. The V gene's germline CDR1 is WSHSY and CDR2 SAAADI. V shed 2 bases and J shed 0 bases, with 8 bases lying between them. The CDR3 covers 15 residues. The CDR3 spells CASSEVISSYNEQFF. The CDR3 coding sequence is TGCGCCAGCAGTGAGGTTATAAGCTCCTACAATGAGCAGTTCTTC.

About this clonotype itself: Given a much more abundant clone one base away, this may be a read error. The V call is TRBV6-7, the J call TRBJ1-2, with 8 positions matching TRBD1. TRBV6-7 is recorded as an ORF, its role being uncertain. This CDR3 comprises 14 residues. In DNA form, the CDR3 reads TGTGCCAACAGTCACGGACAGGGATACTTCGGCTACACCTTC. Protein product: CANSHGQGYFGYTF.

This clonotype was detected ten times or more. The rearrangement joins TRBV9 to TRBJ2-7; tentative D call: TRBD1 (5 bases). This CDR3 contains 13 residues. V lost 4 bases and J 7 bases, leaving 15 bases between the germline ends. Per germline, CDR1 SGDLS and CDR2 YYNGEE. The chain's CDR3 is CASSPGPLWEQYF. DNA of the CDR3: TGTGCCAGCAGCCCAGGGCCTCTCTGGGAGCAGTACTTC. The variable domain in full, completed from reference TRBV9 and TRBJ2-7, reads DSGVTQTPKHLITATGQRVTLRCSPRSGDLSVYWYQQSLDQGLQFLIQYYNGEERAKGNILERFSAQQFPDLHSELNLSSLELGDSALYFCASSPGPLWEQYFGPGTRLTVT.

This clonotype was seen many times. The chain employs TRBV5-4 and TRBJ1-2; D ambiguous. Germline V lookup: CDR1 SGHNT, CDR2 YYREEE (reference sequence). The length of the CDR3 is 16 residues. With 7 bases removed from V and 4 bases from J, the gap between germline ends came to 23 bases. CDR3 region: CASLWYVPGKTYGYTF. The CDR3 nucleotides are TGTGCCAGCCTATGGTACGTACCAGGAAAGACCTATGGCTACACCTTC.

The genes are TRBV3-1 and TRBJ1-1, with D hard to call. This CDR3 comprises 17 residues. Trimming stripped 5 bases from V and 4 bases from J, with 23 bases between. Germline V lookup: CDR1 LGHDT, CDR2 YNNKEL (reference sequence). CDR3 DNA: TGTGCCAGCAGCACAACGGATCCCATTTCAATTCGCACTGAAGCTTTCTTT. Its protein product is CASSTTDPISIRTEAFF.

Comments on this clonotype: A read error is possible here, since a much larger clone lies one base away. The chain links TRBV6-9 to TRBJ1-2; D gene unclear. The CDR3 has 17 residues. Germline V gene lookup returns CDR1 MNHGY and CDR2 SVAAGI. Trimming cost V 5 bases and J 4 bases, with 23 bases left between them. CDR3 sequence reads: CASSVPGPYGKTYGYTF. The CDR3 DNA is TGTGCCAGCAGTGTTCCTGGGCCTTACGGAAAGACCTATGGCTACACCTTC.

The V call is TRBV5-4, the J call TRBJ1-2; D not resolved. Germline CDR1 reads SGHNT; CDR2 reads YYREEE (reference sequence). CDR3 size: 16 residues. The V gene lost 6 bases and the J gene lost 4 bases, with 22 bases spanning the gap. CDR3 amino acids: CASMCAVPGKTYGYTF. CDR3 nucleotides: TGTGCCAGCATGTGTGCCGTACCAGGAAAGACCTATGGCTACACCTTC.

CDR3 region: CAPASLGSLAGQGTDTQYF. The CDR3 DNA follows: TGTGCCCCAGCCTCCTTAGGATCTCTTGCGGGACAGGGGACAGATACGCAGTATTTT. The V call is TRBV24-1, the J call TRBJ2-3; 10 bases are a match to TRBD1. The CDR3 is 19 amino acids. The J segment lost 3 bases and the V segment lost 12 bases, leaving 23 bases of the junction unmatched. Germline V gene sequence: CDR1 KGHDR, CDR2 SFDVKD.

In its sample, this clonotype was seen many times. The CDR3, as DNA: TGTGCCACCAGTCGGGTGTATAGTACCAGAAAGACCTATGGCTACACCTTC. Translation: CATSRVYSTRKTYGYTF. The chain carries TRBV24-1 and TRBJ1-2; no firm D call. Germline loops: CDR1 KGHDR, CDR2 SFDVKD. V was cut by 6 bases and J by 4 bases, with 23 bases left in between. The CDR3 contains 17 residues.

About this clonotype itself: This clone may be a read error of a much larger clone one base away. The DNA of the CDR3 is TGTGCCAGCAACAGGACATCTATGTCGACAGATACGCAGTATTTT. It translates to CASNRTSMSTDTQYF. The gene calls are TRBV7-3 and TRBJ2-3, with D maybe TRBD1 (5 bases). The V end lost 7 bases, the J end lost 3 bases, and 17 bases lay between the germline ends. The length of the CDR3 is 15 residues. Germline lookup yields CDR1 SGHTA and CDR2 FQGTGA.

This clonotype was seen ten or more times. V and J are TRBV11-1 and TRBJ1-2; D is unclear. Germline values: CDR1 SGHAT, CDR2 FQDESV (reference sequence). The germline V and J ends were trimmed by 5 bases and 4 bases, with 23 bases remaining between them. CDR3 length: 17 residues. The chain's CDR3 is CASSHTNKAGKTYGYTF. The CDR3 DNA reads TGTGCCAGCAGCCACACCAATAAGGCTGGAAAGACCTATGGCTACACCTTC.

Ten or more counts support this clonotype. V and J are TRBV28 and TRBJ2-7, with 8 positions matching TRBD2. Trimming cost V 8 bases and J 3 bases; bases outside gene matches: 3. CDR3 size: 12 residues. Germline CDR1 and CDR2: MDHEN and SYDVKM. CDR3 protein: CASGTSYYEQYF. CDR3 nucleotide sequence: TGTGCCAGCGGGACTAGTTACTACGAGCAGTACTTC.

In its sample, this clonotype was seen many times. The rearrangement uses TRBV13 and TRBJ1-3; D gene unclear. V lost 5 bases and J lost 0, with 20 bases in between. The CDR3 length is 18 residues. Germline V gene data show CDR1 as PRHDT and CDR2 as FYEKMQ (reference sequence). DNA of the CDR3: TGTGCCAGCAGCCGCCAGTCGGCCGCCCCCGGCTCTGGAAACACCATATATTTT. It specifies CASSRQSAAPGSGNTIYF.

This clonotype was seen repeatedly, ten times or more. The rearrangement uses TRBV5-6 and TRBJ2-5; the match to TRBD2 covers 8 bases. There are 15 residues in the CDR3. Germline CDR1 SGHDT, CDR2 YYEEEE. V was clipped by 3 bases and J by 4 bases; unmatched bases: 8. The CDR3 sequence is CASSWPSGSGETQYF. The CDR3 nucleotides are TGTGCCAGCAGCTGGCCAAGCGGGAGTGGAGAGACCCAGTACTTC.

This clonotype was observed at least ten times. This chain links TRBV10-1 with TRBJ1-2, with D hard to call. V lost 5 bases, J lost 4 bases, and 23 bases lay in between. Germline CDR1 and CDR2: WNHNN and SYGVQD (reference sequence). This CDR3 is built from 17 residues. The CDR3 spells CASSKQIRSRKTYGYTF. For the CDR3, the DNA is TGCGCCAGCAGTAAGCAGATAAGATCGCGAAAGACCTATGGCTACACCTTC.

This clonotype was detected ten times or more. CDR3 nucleotides: TGTGCCAGCAGCCCCAGGACTAGCGGTGAGGTGAGGCAGTTCTTC. It is translated as CASSPRTSGEVRQFF. J is TRBJ2-1 and V is TRBV6-8; 10 bases are a match to TRBD2. The length of the CDR3 is 15 residues. Germline V gives CDR1 MNHGY, CDR2 SAAAGT. V was pared by 6 bases and J by 12 bases, with 14 bases of the junction left unmatched.

This clonotype was found many times. This rearrangement joins TRBV30 to TRBJ1-1; possible D gene TRBD1, 5 bases. CDR3 length: 12 residues. From germline, CDR1 is GTSNPN and CDR2 SVGIG (reference sequence). The V and J ends lost 3 bases and 10 bases respectively, with 15 bases between them. The CDR3 region has the DNA TGTGCCTGGAGCCAGGGACGAGTCTCAGCTTTCTTT. Its translation is CAWSQGRVSAFF. The whole variable domain, remainder taken from reference TRBV30 and TRBJ1-1, is SQTIHQWPATLVQPVGSPLSLECTVEGTSNPNLYWYRQAAGRGLQLLFYSVGIGQISSEVPQNLSASRPQDRQFILSSKKLLLSDSGFYLCAWSQGRVSAFFGQGTRLTVV.